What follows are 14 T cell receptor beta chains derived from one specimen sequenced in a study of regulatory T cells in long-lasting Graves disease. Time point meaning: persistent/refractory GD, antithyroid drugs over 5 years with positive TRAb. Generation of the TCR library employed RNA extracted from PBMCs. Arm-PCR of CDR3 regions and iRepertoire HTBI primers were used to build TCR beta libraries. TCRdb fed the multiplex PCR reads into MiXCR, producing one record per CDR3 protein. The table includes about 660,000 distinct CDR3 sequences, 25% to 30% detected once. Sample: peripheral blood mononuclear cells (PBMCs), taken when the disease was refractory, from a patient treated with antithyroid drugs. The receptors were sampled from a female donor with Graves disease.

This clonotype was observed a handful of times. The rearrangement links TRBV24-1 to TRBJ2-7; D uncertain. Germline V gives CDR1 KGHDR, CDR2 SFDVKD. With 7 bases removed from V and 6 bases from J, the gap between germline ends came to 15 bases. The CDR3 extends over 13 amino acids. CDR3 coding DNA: TGTGCCACCAGGAACTTAGGACCGCGCGAGCAGTACTTC. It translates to CATRNLGPREQYF.

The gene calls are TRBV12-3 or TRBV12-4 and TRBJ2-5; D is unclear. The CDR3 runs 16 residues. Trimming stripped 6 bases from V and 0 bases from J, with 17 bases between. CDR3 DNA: TGTGCCAGCAGCCTCATTACGGGTCCGTACCAAGAGACCCAGTACTTC. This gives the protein CASSLITGPYQETQYF.

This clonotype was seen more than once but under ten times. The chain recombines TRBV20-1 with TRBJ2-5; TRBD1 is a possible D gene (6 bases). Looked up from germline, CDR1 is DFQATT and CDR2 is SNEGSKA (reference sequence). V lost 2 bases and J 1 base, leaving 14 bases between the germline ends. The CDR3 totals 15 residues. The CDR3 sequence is CSARKLRDIQETQYF. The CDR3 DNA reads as TGCAGTGCTAGAAAGCTACGGGACATCCAAGAGACCCAGTACTTC.

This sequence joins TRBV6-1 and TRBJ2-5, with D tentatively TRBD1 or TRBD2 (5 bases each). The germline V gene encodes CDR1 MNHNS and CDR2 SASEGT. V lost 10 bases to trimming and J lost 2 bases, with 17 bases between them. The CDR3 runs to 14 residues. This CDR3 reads CATDEAGTQETQYF. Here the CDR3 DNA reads TGTGCCACGGACGAGGCCGGGACGCAAGAGACCCAGTACTTC.

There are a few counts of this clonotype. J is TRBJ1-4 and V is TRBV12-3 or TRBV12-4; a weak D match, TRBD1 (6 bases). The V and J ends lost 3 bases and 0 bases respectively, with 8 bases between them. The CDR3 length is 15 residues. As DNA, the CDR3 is TGTGCCAGCAGTTTCGGACAGACAACTAATGAAAAACTGTTTTTT. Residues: CASSFGQTTNEKLFF.

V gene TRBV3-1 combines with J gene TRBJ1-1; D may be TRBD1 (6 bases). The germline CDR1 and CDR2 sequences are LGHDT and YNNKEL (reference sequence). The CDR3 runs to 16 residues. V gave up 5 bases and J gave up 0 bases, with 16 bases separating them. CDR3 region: CASSYRGGVMNTEAFF. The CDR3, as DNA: TGTGCCAGCAGCTATAGAGGGGGGGTTATGAACACTGAAGCTTTCTTT.

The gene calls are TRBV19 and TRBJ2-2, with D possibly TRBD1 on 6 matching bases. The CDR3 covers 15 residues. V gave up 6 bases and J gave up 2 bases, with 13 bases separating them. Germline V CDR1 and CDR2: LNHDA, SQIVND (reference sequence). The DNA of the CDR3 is TGTGCCAGTAGGGCCACAGGGTACAACACCGGGGAGCTGTTTTTT. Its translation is CASRATGYNTGELFF. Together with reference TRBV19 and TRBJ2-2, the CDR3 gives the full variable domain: DGGITQSPKYLFRKEGQNVTLSCEQNLNHDAMYWYRQDPGQGLRLIYYSQIVNDFQKGDIAEGYSVSREKKESFPLTVTSAQKNPTAFYLCASRATGYNTGELFFGEGSRLTVL.

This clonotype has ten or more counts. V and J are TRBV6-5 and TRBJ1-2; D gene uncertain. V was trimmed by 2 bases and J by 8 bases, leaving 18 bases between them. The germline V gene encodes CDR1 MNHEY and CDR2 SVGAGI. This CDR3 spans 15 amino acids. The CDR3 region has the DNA TGTGCCAGCAGTTACACCTTGATGGAGGGAGGAGGCTACACCTTC. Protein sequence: CASSYTLMEGGGYTF.

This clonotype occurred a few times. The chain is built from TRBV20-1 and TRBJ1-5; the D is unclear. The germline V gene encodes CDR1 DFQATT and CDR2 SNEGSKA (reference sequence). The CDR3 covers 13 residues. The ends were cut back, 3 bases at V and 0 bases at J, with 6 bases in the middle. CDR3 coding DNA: TGCAGTGCTAGCCCACTTAGCAATCAGCCCCAGCATTTT. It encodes CSASPLSNQPQHF.

The CDR3 region has the DNA TGTGCCAGCAGCCAAGGCCCTCTAACGTTTGGCTACACCTTC. Translating it yields CASSQGPLTFGYTF. V usage is TRBV3-1 and J usage is TRBJ1-2, with unresolved D. The CDR3 loop spans 14 amino acids. Germline CDR1 is LGHDT and CDR2 is YNNKEL (reference sequence). V dropped 1 base and J dropped 7 bases, with 13 bases sitting between them.

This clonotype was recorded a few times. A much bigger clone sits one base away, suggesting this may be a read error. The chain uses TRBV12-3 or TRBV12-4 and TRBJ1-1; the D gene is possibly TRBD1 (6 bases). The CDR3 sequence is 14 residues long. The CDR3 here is CVSSLPGANTEAFF. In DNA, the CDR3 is TGTGTCAGCAGTTTACCAGGGGCGAACACTGAAGCTTTCTTT.

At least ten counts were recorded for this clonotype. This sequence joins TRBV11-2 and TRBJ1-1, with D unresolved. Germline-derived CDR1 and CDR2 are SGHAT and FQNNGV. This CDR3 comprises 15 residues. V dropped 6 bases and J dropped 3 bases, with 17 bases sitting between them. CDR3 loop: CASRARRQADTEAFF. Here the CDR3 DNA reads TGTGCCAGCAGGGCTAGGAGGCAGGCCGACACTGAAGCTTTCTTT.

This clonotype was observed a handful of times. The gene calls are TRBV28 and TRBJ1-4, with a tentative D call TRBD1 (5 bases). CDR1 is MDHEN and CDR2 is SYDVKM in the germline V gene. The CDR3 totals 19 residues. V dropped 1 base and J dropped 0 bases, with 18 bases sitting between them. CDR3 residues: CASSLSWQGALATNEKLFF. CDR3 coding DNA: TGTGCCAGCAGTTTATCCTGGCAGGGAGCCCTTGCAACTAATGAAAAACTGTTTTTT. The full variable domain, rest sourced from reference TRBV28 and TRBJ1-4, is DVKVTQSSRYLVKRTGEKVFLECVQDMDHENMFWYRQDPGLGLRLIYFSYDVKMKEKGDIPEGYSVSREKKERFSLILESASTNQTSMYLCASSLSWQGALATNEKLFFGSGTQLSVL.

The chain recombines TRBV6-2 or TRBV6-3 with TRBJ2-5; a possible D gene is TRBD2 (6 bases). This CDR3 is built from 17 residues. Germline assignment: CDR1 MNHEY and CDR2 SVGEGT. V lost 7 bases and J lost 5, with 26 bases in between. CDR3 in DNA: TGTGCCAGCAAGCAACCGTTCAGGGACTTGTCCTGGGAGACCCAGTACTTC. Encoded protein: CASKQPFRDLSWETQYF.